This TCR beta chain was identified during a study of long-term antiretroviral therapy in people with HIV. Every sample had about 0.85-10 million cryopreserved PBMC in it before DNA extraction. Survey-level immunoSEQ v3.0 assays were run. TCRdb's table, derived via immunoSEQ multiplex PCR, lists solely in-frame clones and lacks some. The data contain 30,000 to 40,000 clones, around 94% of them seen just once; the ten biggest clones take up 3.5% to 4.5%. Sequenced material: unsorted PBMCs, taken around 5.3 years after starting antiretroviral therapy. The TCR comes from a woman in her fifties or sixties with HIV.

The CDR3 spells CSVQEGTFYEQYF. As DNA, the CDR3 is TGCAGCGTCCAGGAAGGGACATTTTACGAGCAGTACTTC. V usage is TRBV29-1 and J usage is TRBJ2-7; a weak D match, TRBD1 (6 bases). The germline V and J ends were trimmed by 6 bases and 4 bases, with 16 bases remaining between them. In germline, CDR1 is SQVTM, CDR2 ANQGSEA. This CDR3 contains 13 residues.